The next 11 T cell receptor beta chains were all read from a single sample in a study of OX40 agonist ivuxolimab in advanced cancers. Generated by immunoSEQ multiplex PCR, the TCRdb table keeps only in-frame clones and is missing some. The table includes around 80,000 clones, roughly 90% detected once. Sequencing was performed on CD4+ or CD8+ T cells sorted from blood, taken in a trial of the OX40 agonist ivuxolimab. These receptors originate from an adult with an advanced solid tumor such as melanoma, head and neck, liver or kidney cancer.

V and J are TRBV19 and TRBJ2-1; 8 bases fit TRBD2. Looked up from germline, CDR1 is LNHDA and CDR2 is SQIVND (reference sequence). The CDR3 totals 16 residues. V lost 4 bases to trimming and J lost 8 bases; unmatched junction nucleotides: 13. The CDR3 nucleotides are TGTGCCAGTAGTAGAGGACTAGCTCCAAAGGGGGATGAGCAGTTCTTC. Protein: CASSRGLAPKGDEQFF.

This clone was seen only once. The CDR3: CASSTAGPSNTIYF. CDR3 coding DNA: TGTGCCAGCAGCACAGCCGGCCCGTCAAACACCATATATTTT. V and J are TRBV11-2 and TRBJ1-3; D is unresolved. V lost 5 bases, J lost 6 bases, and 14 bases lay in between. The CDR3 contains 14 residues. The germline V gene has CDR1 SGHAT and CDR2 FQNNGV.

The chain has TRBV2 and TRBJ2-2, with 9 bases aligning to TRBD2. Trimming at V came to 8 bases and at J to 5 bases, leaving 6 bases not matched to a gene. From germline, CDR1 is SNHLY and CDR2 FYNNEI. This CDR3 spans 14 amino acids. The CDR3 sequence: CASLLLAGTGELFF. For the CDR3, the DNA is TGTGCCAGCCTTTTACTAGCGGGTACCGGGGAGCTGTTTTTT.

The chain carries TRBV5-6 and TRBJ1-2, with 7 positions matching TRBD1. In germline, CDR1 is SGHDT, CDR2 YYEEEE. The CDR3 runs to 15 residues. The ends lost 4 bases at V and 8 bases at J; junction bases unmatched: 14. This CDR3 reads CASSQLTQGSHGYTF. The DNA of the CDR3 is TGTGCCAGCAGCCAACTAACACAGGGGTCTCACGGCTACACCTTC.

V usage is TRBV13 and J usage is TRBJ2-7, with D uncertain. The ends were cut back, 5 bases at V and 0 bases at J, with 14 bases in the middle. CDR1 and CDR2 from the germline V gene are PRHDT and FYEKMQ (reference sequence). This CDR3 has 15 amino acids. The CDR3 spells CASSPRNDPSYEQYF. The CDR3 DNA sequence: TGTGCCAGCAGCCCCCGAAATGACCCCTCCTACGAGCAGTACTTC.

J is TRBJ2-3 and V is TRBV27; no definite D call. This CDR3 spans 14 amino acids. Germline V gene sequence: CDR1 MNHEY, CDR2 SMNVEV (reference sequence). V was trimmed by 4 bases and J by 6 bases, leaving 14 bases between them. The CDR3 loop reads CASSYGRSRDTQYF. The CDR3 nucleotides read TGTGCCAGCAGTTACGGCCGATCGAGGGATACGCAGTATTTT.

This clone has more than one count but fewer than ten. The rearrangement joins TRBV18 to TRBJ1-5, with 9 bases lining up with TRBD1. CDR1 is KGHSH, CDR2 LQKENI, per germline. CDR3 size: 16 residues. V was pared by 2 bases and J by 3 bases, with 5 bases of the junction left unmatched. The CDR3 nucleotides read TGTGCCAGCTCACCAGCAGACAGGGGGGACAATCAGCCCCAGCATTTT. This gives the protein CASSPADRGDNQPQHF.

The chain carries TRBV18 and TRBJ1-1, with a weak D call TRBD1 (5 bases). This CDR3 contains 16 residues. V lost 0 bases and J 2 bases, leaving 13 bases between the germline ends. The germline CDR1 and CDR2 sequences are KGHSH and LQKENI. CDR3 sequence (DNA): TGTGCCAGCTCACCACCCTCCAGGGCCCCAAACACTGAAGCTTTCTTT. Translated: CASSPPSRAPNTEAFF.

The J gene is TRBJ2-3, the V gene TRBV6-1, with a weak D call TRBD2 (7 bases). CDR3 length: 17 residues. CDR1 and CDR2 from the germline V gene are MNHNS and SASEGT. V was cut by 1 base and J by 1 base, with 15 bases left in between. The CDR3 coding sequence is TGTGCCAGCAGTGAAGTAGGGGGGGCGCTGGGCACAGATACGCAGTATTTT. Protein product: CASSEVGGALGTDTQYF.

The V gene is TRBV18, the J gene TRBJ1-3; D gene ambiguous. CDR3 length: 15 amino acids. Germline values: CDR1 KGHSH, CDR2 LQKENI. The V end lost 2 bases, the J end lost 0 bases, and 8 bases lay between the germline ends. CDR3 sequence reads: CASSPKGPSGNTIYF. The CDR3, as DNA: TGTGCCAGCTCACCAAAAGGGCCCTCTGGAAACACCATATATTTT. The full variable domain, completed using reference TRBV18 and TRBJ1-3, is NAGVMQNPRHLVRRRGQEARLRCSPMKGHSHVYWYRQLPEEGLKFMVYLQKENIIDESGMPKERFSAEFPKEGPSILRIQQVVRGDSAAYFCASSPKGPSGNTIYFGEGSWLTVV.

This clone was seen only once. This sequence joins TRBV30 and TRBJ2-1; D might be TRBD1 (5 bases). V lost 4 bases to trimming and J lost 6 bases, with 10 bases between them. There are 12 residues in the CDR3. The V gene's germline CDR1 is GTSNPN and CDR2 SVGIG (reference sequence). Here the CDR3 DNA reads TGTGCCTGGAACCAGGGTTCCAATGAGCAGTTCTTC. Its translation is CAWNQGSNEQFF.